The 18 T cell receptor beta chains reported below all come from one sample, sequenced in a study of cytomegalovirus exposure and HLA in healthy donors. Primers: 60 Vbeta forward and 13 Jbeta reverse. Assay: immunoSEQ multiplex PCR; the TCRdb copy retains only in-frame clones and omits some. This table holds 150,000 to 250,000 clones, roughly 85% found once. Sequencing input: PBMCs. All receptors come from a woman in her twenties or thirties in good health and CMV-seropositive.

CDR3 in DNA: TGTGCCAGCAGCTCGGGGGACAGTCCATTTTATAATTCACCCCTCCACTTT. The encoded protein is CASSSGDSPFYNSPLHF. The chain recombines TRBV7-9 with TRBJ1-6, with 7 bases identical to TRBD1. The V gene end was trimmed by 4 bases and the J gene end by 4 bases; junction bases not matched to a gene: 10. The CDR3 runs 17 residues. Germline assignment: CDR1 SEHNR and CDR2 FQNEAQ (reference sequence).

This clone has only one observation. The chain joins TRBV6-5 to TRBJ2-7; D may be TRBD2 (7 bases). Germline assignment: CDR1 MNHEY and CDR2 SVGAGI. The CDR3 contains 15 residues. V lost 7 bases, J lost 4 bases, and 20 bases lay in between. In DNA form, the CDR3 reads TGTGCCAGCACCCACAGGGCTAGCGGACTTTACGAGCAGTACTTC. Residues: CASTHRASGLYEQYF.

The genes are TRBV9 and TRBJ2-3; TRBD2 matches 9 bases. This CDR3 is 15 amino acids long. The germline gives CDR1 SGDLS, CDR2 YYNGEE. The ends lost 4 bases at V and 2 bases at J; junction bases unmatched: 5. The CDR3 here is CASSSLAGFTDTQYF. CDR3 in DNA: TGTGCCAGCAGCAGTCTAGCGGGGTTCACAGATACGCAGTATTTT.

The chain combines TRBV6-6 with TRBJ1-1; weak D call: TRBD1 (5 bases). V was cut by 7 bases and J by 7 bases, with 19 bases left in between. Germline loops: CDR1 MNHNY, CDR2 SVGAGI (reference sequence). This CDR3 comprises 14 residues. The DNA of the CDR3 is TGTGCCAGCACCTCAGATTCCAGGGTAGGTGAAGCTTTCTTT. Translation gives CASTSDSRVGEAFF.

The chain couples TRBV6-5 to TRBJ2-5; 7 bases agree with TRBD2. V was clipped by 5 bases and J by 1 base; unmatched bases: 7. The CDR3 has 15 residues. The germline gives CDR1 MNHEY, CDR2 SVGAGI. As DNA, the CDR3 is TGTGCCAGCAGTCAAGGAGCGGGACCCCAAGAGACCCAGTACTTC. It is translated as CASSQGAGPQETQYF.

The chain employs TRBV4-3 and TRBJ1-1; TRBD1 agrees at 10 bases. Germline V lookup: CDR1 LGHNA, CDR2 YSLEER. This CDR3 is built from 18 residues. V lost 4 bases, J lost 3 bases, and 14 bases stayed unmatched. As DNA, the CDR3 is TGCGCCAGCAGCCGAGACAGGGGGCCCCCGATTTTGGACACTGAAGCTTTCTTT. Protein: CASSRDRGPPILDTEAFF.

This clone has just a few counts. This rearrangement joins TRBV5-1 to TRBJ2-7; weak D call: TRBD1 (6 bases). The germline CDR1 and CDR2 sequences are SGHRS and YFSETQ. CDR3 length: 14 residues. The V gene lost 1 base and the J gene lost 0 bases, with 8 bases spanning the gap. CDR3: CASSLRTASYEQYF. The CDR3 nucleotides are TGCGCCAGCAGCTTGAGGACAGCCTCCTACGAGCAGTACTTC.

This clone showed up just once. V and J are TRBV2 and TRBJ2-5; D is unresolved. The CDR3 length is 10 residues. V gave up 7 bases and J gave up 4 bases, with 4 bases separating them. Germline loops: CDR1 SNHLY, CDR2 FYNNEI. The CDR3 protein is CASTGETQYF. Here the CDR3 DNA reads TGTGCCAGCACGGGAGAGACCCAGTACTTC.

V is TRBV27 and J is TRBJ2-2; 7 bases are shared with TRBD2. There are 13 residues in the CDR3. Unmatched junction bases numbered 4, after V lost 9 bases and J lost 3 bases. Germline values: CDR1 MNHEY, CDR2 SMNVEV (reference sequence). CDR3 sequence reads: CASLAEDTGELFF. The CDR3 nucleotides are TGTGCCAGTCTAGCGGAAGACACCGGGGAGCTGTTTTTT.

A few counts support this clone. The chain links TRBV6-6 to TRBJ1-1; weak D call: TRBD1 (5 bases). The germline V gene has CDR1 MNHNY and CDR2 SVGAGI (reference sequence). There are 13 residues in the CDR3. Trimming pared 3 bases from V and 3 bases from J, leaving 8 bases between. The CDR3 region has the DNA TGTGCCAGCAGTTATACGGGGGACACTGAAGCTTTCTTT. Translated, it gives CASSYTGDTEAFF.

The chain uses TRBV5-1 and TRBJ2-5, with D perhaps TRBD2 (7 bases). Trimming took off 2 bases at V and 5 bases at J, with 13 bases between the two ends. CDR3 length: 14 residues. Germline CDR1 reads SGHRS; CDR2 reads YFSETQ. Here the CDR3 reads CASSFLGGPETQYF. The CDR3 bases are TGCGCCAGCAGCTTCCTGGGGGGGCCGGAGACCCAGTACTTC.

This clone was counted a single time. This chain uses TRBV4-3 with TRBJ1-2; D not resolved. Germline values: CDR1 LGHNA, CDR2 YSLEER. This CDR3 has 15 residues. Deletions cut 0 bases from V and 0 bases from J, with 8 bases between. CDR3: CASSQDTNTNYGYTF. DNA of the CDR3: TGCGCCAGCAGCCAAGATACAAATACTAACTATGGCTACACCTTC.

V usage is TRBV5-6 and J usage is TRBJ1-1, with D maybe TRBD1 (5 bases). This CDR3 region has 14 residues. V lost 1 base and J 5 bases, leaving 12 bases between the germline ends. Germline V gives CDR1 SGHDT, CDR2 YYEEEE. CDR3 nucleotides: TGTGCCAGCAGCTTGCCCCAGGGAGGGACTGAAGCTTTCTTT. Its protein is CASSLPQGGTEAFF. Drawing the rest from reference TRBV5-6 and TRBJ1-1, the complete variable domain is DAGVTQSPTHLIKTRGQQVTLRCSPKSGHDTVSWYQQALGQGPQFIFQYYEEEERQRGNFPDRFSGHQFPNYSSELNVNALLLGDSALYLCASSLPQGGTEAFFGQGTRLTVV.

Only one count was recorded for this clone. The gene calls are TRBV9 and TRBJ2-7; D remains ambiguous. V lost 4 bases, J lost 0 bases, and 11 bases lay in between. CDR3 size: 14 residues. Germline CDR1 and CDR2: SGDLS and YYNGEE. CDR3 sequence reads: CASSPSDISYEQYF. In DNA, the CDR3 is TGTGCCAGCAGCCCCTCCGACATCTCCTACGAGCAGTACTTC.

In this sample, this clone turned up once. This sequence joins TRBV5-8 and TRBJ1-5; no firm D call. Germline V gene data show CDR1 as SGHTS and CDR2 as YDEGEE. Trimming took 2 bases from V and 3 from J, leaving 6 bases between them. The CDR3 has 13 residues. CDR3 nucleotides: TGTGCCAGCAGCTTCAACTACAATCAGCCCCAGCATTTT. Protein sequence: CASSFNYNQPQHF.

This clone was observed a few times. The rearrangement joins TRBV6-1 to TRBJ1-4; 8 bases are shared with TRBD1. CDR1 and CDR2 from the germline V gene are MNHNS and SASEGT. V lost 0 bases and J lost 5; bases outside the gene matches: 8. This CDR3 is 17 amino acids long. The DNA of the CDR3 is TGTGCCAGCAGTGAAGCCTGGACAGGGATTAGGAATGAAAAACTGTTTTTT. Protein product: CASSEAWTGIRNEKLFF.

This clone is a singleton in its sample. The chain is built from TRBV7-9 and TRBJ2-3; D is undetermined. Per the germline V gene, CDR1 is SEHNR and CDR2 is FQNEAQ (reference sequence). The V end lost 1 base, the J end lost 4 bases, and 6 bases lay between the germline ends. The CDR3 loop spans 13 amino acids. CDR3 nucleotide sequence: TGTGCCAGCAGCTTAGGGAGCTCAGATACGCAGTATTTT. Translated, it gives CASSLGSSDTQYF. The variable domain in full, with the rest retrieved from reference TRBV7-9 and TRBJ2-3, is DTGVSQNPRHKITKRGQNVTFRCDPISEHNRLYWYRQTLGQGPEFLTYFQNEAQLEKSRLLSDRFSAERPKGSFSTLEIQRTEQGDSAMYLCASSLGSSDTQYFGPGTRLTVL.

This clone was found a few times. This chain joins TRBV7-9 and TRBJ1-1; D is unresolved. Trimming removed 5 bases from V and 9 bases from J, with 16 bases in between. Germline V gene lookup returns CDR1 SEHNR and CDR2 FQNEAQ (reference sequence). The CDR3 spans 13 residues. The CDR3 DNA follows: TGTGCCAGCAGCCCAACGGTATCTCCGCAAGCTTTCTTT. Translating gives CASSPTVSPQAFF. Filled out from reference TRBV7-9 and TRBJ1-1, the complete variable domain reads DTGVSQNPRHKITKRGQNVTFRCDPISEHNRLYWYRQTLGQGPEFLTYFQNEAQLEKSRLLSDRFSAERPKGSFSTLEIQRTEQGDSAMYLCASSPTVSPQAFFGQGTRLTVV.